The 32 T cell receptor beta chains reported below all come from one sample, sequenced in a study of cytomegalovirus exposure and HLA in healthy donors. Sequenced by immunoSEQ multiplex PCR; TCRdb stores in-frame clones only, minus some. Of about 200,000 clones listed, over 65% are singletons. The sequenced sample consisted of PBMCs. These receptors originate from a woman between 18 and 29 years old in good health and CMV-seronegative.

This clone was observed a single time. The CDR3 sequence: CASSPRLAGVGEQYF. The CDR3 DNA reads as TGTGCCAGCAGCCCCCGCTTAGCGGGAGTAGGCGAGCAGTACTTC. The rearrangement links TRBV9 to TRBJ2-7; 9 bases align to TRBD2. This CDR3 region has 15 residues. CDR1 and CDR2 (germline): SGDLS, YYNGEE. The junction had 11 bases not matched to a gene; V was cut back by 4 bases and J by 6 bases.

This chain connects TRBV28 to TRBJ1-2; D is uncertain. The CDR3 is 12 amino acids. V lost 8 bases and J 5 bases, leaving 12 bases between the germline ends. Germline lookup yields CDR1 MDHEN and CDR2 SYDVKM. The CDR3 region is CASSWGVYGYTF. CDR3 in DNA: TGTGCCAGCTCGTGGGGAGTGTATGGCTACACCTTC.

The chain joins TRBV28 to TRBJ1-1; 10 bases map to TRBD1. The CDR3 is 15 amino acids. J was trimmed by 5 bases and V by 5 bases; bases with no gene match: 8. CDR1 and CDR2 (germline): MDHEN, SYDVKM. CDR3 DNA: TGTGCCAGCAGTGGAGGGACAGGGGTCCGGACTGAAGCTTTCTTT. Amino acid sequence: CASSGGTGVRTEAFF.

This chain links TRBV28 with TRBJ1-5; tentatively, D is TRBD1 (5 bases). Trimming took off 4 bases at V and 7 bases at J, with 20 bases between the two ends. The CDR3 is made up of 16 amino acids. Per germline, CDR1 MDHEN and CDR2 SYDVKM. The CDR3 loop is CASSSAPGGGGQPQHF. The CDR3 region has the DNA TGTGCCAGCAGTTCAGCCCCCGGGGGGGGTGGACAGCCCCAGCATTTT. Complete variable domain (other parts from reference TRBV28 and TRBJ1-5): DVKVTQSSRYLVKRTGEKVFLECVQDMDHENMFWYRQDPGLGLRLIYFSYDVKMKEKGDIPEGYSVSREKKERFSLILESASTNQTSMYLCASSSAPGGGGQPQHFGDGTRLSIL.

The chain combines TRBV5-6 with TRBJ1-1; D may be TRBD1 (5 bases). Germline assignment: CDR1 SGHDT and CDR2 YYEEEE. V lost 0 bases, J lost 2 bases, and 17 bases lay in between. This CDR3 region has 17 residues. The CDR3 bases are TGTGCCAGCAGCTTGGTACGCGTGTTGGGGGTTAACACTGAAGCTTTCTTT. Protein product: CASSLVRVLGVNTEAFF.

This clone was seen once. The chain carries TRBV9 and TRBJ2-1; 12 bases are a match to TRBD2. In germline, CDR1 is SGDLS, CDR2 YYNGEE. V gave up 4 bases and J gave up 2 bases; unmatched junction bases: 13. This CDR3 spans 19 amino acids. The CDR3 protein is CASSPTLAGGNRAYNEQFF. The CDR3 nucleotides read TGTGCCAGCAGCCCCACTCTAGCGGGAGGGAATAGAGCCTACAATGAGCAGTTCTTC.

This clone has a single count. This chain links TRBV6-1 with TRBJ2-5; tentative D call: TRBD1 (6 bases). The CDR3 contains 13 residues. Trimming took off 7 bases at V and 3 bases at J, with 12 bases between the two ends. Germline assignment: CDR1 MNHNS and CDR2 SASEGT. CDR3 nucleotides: TGTGCCAGCATTATGGACAGAGAAGAGACCCAGTACTTC. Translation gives CASIMDREETQYF.

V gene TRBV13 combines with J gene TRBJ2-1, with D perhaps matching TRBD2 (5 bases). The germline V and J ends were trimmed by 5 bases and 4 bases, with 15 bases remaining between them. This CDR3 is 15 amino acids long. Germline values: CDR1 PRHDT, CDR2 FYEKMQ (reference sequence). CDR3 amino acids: CASSRKAAVYNEQFF. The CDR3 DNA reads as TGTGCCAGCAGCCGTAAAGCGGCAGTATACAATGAGCAGTTCTTC.

The CDR3 loop reads CASRGAWNTEAFF. CDR3 nucleotide sequence: TGTGCCAGCAGGGGGGCCTGGAACACTGAAGCTTTCTTT. This chain connects TRBV6-1 to TRBJ1-1; D may be TRBD1 (6 bases). The CDR3 is 13 residues long. Germline CDR1 and CDR2: MNHNS and SASEGT. Trimming pared 6 bases from V and 1 base from J, leaving 9 bases between.

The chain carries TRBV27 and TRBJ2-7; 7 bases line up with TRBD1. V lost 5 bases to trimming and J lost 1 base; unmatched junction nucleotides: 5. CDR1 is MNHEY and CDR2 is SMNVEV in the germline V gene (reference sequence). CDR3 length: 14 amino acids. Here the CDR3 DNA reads TGTGCCAGCAGTATACGACAGGGATCCTACGAGCAGTACTTC. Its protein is CASSIRQGSYEQYF.

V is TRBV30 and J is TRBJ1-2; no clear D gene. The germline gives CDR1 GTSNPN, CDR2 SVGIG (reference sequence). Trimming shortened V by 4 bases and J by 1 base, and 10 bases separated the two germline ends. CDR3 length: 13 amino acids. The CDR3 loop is CAWTLSRNYGYTF. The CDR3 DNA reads TGTGCCTGGACACTCAGTCGTAACTATGGCTACACCTTC.

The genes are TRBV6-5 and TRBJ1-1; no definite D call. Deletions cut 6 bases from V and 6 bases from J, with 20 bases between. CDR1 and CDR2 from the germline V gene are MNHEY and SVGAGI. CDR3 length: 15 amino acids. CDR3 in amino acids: CASSPLGPTTSEAFF. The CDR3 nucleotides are TGTGCCAGCAGCCCCCTGGGCCCTACCACCTCTGAAGCTTTCTTT.

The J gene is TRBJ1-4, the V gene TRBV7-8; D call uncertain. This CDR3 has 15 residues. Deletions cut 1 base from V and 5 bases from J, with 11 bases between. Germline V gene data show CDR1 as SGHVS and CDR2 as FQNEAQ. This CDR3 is CASSLVYSPNEKLFF. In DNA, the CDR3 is TGTGCCAGCAGCTTAGTTTACAGCCCCAATGAAAAACTGTTTTTT.

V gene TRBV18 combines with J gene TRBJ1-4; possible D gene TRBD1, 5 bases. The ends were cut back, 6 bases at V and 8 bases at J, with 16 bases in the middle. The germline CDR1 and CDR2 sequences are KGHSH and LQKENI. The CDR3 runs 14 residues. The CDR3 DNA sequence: TGTGCCAGCTCGCCGGGGACCCTTGGAGAAAAACTGTTTTTT. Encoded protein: CASSPGTLGEKLFF. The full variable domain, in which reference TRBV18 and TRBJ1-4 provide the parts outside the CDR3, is NAGVMQNPRHLVRRRGQEARLRCSPMKGHSHVYWYRQLPEEGLKFMVYLQKENIIDESGMPKERFSAEFPKEGPSILRIQQVVRGDSAAYFCASSPGTLGEKLFFGSGTQLSVL.

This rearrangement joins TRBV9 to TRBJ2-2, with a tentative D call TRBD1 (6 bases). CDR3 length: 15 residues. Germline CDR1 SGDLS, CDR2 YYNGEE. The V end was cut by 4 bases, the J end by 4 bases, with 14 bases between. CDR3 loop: CASSPSTGFTGELFF. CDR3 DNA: TGTGCCAGCAGCCCAAGCACAGGGTTCACCGGGGAGCTGTTTTTT.

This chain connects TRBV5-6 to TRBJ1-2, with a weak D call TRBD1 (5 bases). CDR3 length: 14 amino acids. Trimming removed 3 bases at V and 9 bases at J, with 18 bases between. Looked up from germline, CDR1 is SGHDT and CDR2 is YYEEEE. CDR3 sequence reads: CASSWGGVGGSYTF. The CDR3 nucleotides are TGTGCCAGCAGCTGGGGCGGGGTCGGTGGGAGCTACACCTTC.

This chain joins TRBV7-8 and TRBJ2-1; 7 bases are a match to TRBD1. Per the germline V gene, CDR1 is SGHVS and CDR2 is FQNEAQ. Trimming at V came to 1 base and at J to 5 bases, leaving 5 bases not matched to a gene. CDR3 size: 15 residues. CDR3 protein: CASSLGGGGNNEQFF. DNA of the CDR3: TGTGCCAGCAGCTTAGGAGGGGGCGGAAACAATGAGCAGTTCTTC.

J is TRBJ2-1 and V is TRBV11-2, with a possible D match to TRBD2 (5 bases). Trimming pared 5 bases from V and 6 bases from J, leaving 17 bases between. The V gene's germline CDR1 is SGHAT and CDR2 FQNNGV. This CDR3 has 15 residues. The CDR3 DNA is TGTGCCAGCAGCCGAGGAATAGCTACTAGCAATGAGCAGTTCTTC. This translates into CASSRGIATSNEQFF.

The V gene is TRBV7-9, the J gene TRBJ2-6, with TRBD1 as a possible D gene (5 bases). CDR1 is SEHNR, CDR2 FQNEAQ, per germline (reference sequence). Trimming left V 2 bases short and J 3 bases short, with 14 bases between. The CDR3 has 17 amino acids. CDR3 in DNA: TGTGCCAGCAGCTTATACCAGGGAAAGGGTGGGGCCAACGTCCTGACTTTC. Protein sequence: CASSLYQGKGGANVLTF.

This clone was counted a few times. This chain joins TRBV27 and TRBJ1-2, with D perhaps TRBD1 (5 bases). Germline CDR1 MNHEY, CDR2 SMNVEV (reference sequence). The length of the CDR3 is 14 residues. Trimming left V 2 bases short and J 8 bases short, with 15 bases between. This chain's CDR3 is CASSLQSGVDGYTF. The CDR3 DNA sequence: TGTGCCAGCAGTTTACAGTCGGGGGTCGACGGCTACACCTTC.

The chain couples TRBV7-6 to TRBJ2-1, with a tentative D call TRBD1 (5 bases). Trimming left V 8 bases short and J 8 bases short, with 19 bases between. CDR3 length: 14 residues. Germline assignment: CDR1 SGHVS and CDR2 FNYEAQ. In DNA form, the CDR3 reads TGTGCCAGCGTTTTGGGGCCACTTTCCGATGAGCAGTTCTTC. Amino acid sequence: CASVLGPLSDEQFF.

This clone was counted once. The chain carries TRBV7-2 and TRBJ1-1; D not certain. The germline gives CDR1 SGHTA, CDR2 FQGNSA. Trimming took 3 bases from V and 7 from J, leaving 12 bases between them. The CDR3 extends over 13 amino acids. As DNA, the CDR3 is TGTGCCAGCAGCTTTTTGATTGGTATTGAAGCTTTCTTT. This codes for CASSFLIGIEAFF.

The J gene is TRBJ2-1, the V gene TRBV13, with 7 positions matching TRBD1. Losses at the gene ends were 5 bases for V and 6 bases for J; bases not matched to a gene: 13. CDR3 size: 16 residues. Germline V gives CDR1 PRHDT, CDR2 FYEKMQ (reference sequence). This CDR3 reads CASSIRTDRDGNEQFF. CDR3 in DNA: TGTGCCAGCAGCATACGGACAGACAGGGATGGCAATGAGCAGTTCTTC.

The DNA of the CDR3 is TGTGCCAGCGCGGCTGGCCGCACAGATACGCAGTATTTT. This codes for CASAAGRTDTQYF. The chain combines TRBV7-7 with TRBJ2-3, with no clear D. Germline V gene lookup returns CDR1 SSHAT and CDR2 FNYEAQ (reference sequence). V lost 8 bases, J lost 1 base, and 10 bases lay in between. The CDR3 covers 13 residues.

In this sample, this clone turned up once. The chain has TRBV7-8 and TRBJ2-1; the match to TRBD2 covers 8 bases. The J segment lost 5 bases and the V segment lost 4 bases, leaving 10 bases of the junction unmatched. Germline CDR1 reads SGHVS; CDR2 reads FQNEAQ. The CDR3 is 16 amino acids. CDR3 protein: CASSSRGGRTDNEQFF. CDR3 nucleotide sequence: TGTGCCAGCAGCTCCAGGGGCGGGAGGACCGACAATGAGCAGTTCTTC.

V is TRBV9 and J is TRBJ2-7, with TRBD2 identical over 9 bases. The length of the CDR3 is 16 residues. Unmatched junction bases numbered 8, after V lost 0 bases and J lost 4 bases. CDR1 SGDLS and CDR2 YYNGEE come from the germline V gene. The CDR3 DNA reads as TGTGCCAGCAGCGTAGAGGGTAGCGGGAGTGTTTACGAGCAGTACTTC. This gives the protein CASSVEGSGSVYEQYF. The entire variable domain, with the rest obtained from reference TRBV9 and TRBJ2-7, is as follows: DSGVTQTPKHLITATGQRVTLRCSPRSGDLSVYWYQQSLDQGLQFLIQYYNGEERAKGNILERFSAQQFPDLHSELNLSSLELGDSALYFCASSVEGSGSVYEQYFGPGTRLTVT.

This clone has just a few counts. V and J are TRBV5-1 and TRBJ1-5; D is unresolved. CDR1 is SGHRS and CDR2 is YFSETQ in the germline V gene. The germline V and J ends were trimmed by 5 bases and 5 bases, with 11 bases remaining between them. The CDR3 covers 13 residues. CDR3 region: CASRVAEYQPQHF. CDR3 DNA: TGCGCCAGCAGGGTAGCGGAATATCAGCCCCAGCATTTT. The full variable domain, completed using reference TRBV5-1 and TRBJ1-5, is KAGVTQTPRYLIKTRGQQVTLSCSPISGHRSVSWYQQTPGQGLQFLFEYFSETQRNKGNFPGRFSGRQFSNSRSEMNVSTLELGDSALYLCASRVAEYQPQHFGDGTRLSIL.

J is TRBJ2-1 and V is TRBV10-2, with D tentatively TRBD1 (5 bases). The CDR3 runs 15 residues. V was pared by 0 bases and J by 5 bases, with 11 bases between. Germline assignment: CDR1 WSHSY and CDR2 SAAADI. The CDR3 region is CASSESAGSDNEQFF. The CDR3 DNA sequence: TGCGCCAGCAGTGAGTCGGCAGGGTCCGACAATGAGCAGTTCTTC.

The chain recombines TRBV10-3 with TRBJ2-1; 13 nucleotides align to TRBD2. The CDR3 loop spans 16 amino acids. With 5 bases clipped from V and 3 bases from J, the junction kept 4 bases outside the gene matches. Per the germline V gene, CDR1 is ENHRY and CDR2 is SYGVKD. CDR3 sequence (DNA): TGTGCCATCAGTCCCGGGACTAGCGGGGTCTACAATGAGCAGTTCTTC. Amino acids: CAISPGTSGVYNEQFF.

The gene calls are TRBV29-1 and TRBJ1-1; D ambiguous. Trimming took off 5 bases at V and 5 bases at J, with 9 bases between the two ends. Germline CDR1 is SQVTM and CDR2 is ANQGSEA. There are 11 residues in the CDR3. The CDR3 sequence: CSVIWWTEAFF. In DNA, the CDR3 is TGCAGCGTTATATGGTGGACTGAAGCTTTCTTT.

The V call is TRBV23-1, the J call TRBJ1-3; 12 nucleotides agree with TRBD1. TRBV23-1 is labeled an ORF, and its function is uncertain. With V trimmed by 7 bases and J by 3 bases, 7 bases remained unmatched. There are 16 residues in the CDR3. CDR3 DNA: TGCGCCAGCACCACCGGGACAGGGGGCTTTGGAAACACCATATATTTT. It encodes CASTTGTGGFGNTIYF.

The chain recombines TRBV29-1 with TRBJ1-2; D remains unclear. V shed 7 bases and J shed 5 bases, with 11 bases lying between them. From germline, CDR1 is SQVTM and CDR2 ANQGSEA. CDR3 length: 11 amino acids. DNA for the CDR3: TGCAGCGGTTCCGGGGAATATGGCTACACCTTC. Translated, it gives CSGSGEYGYTF. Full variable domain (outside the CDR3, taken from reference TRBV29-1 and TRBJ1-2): SAVISQKPSRDICQRGTSLTIQCQVDSQVTMMFWYRQQPGQSLTLIATANQGSEATYESGFVIDKFPISRPNLTFSTLTVSNMSPEDSSIYLCSGSGEYGYTFGSGTRLTVV.